This TCR beta chain was sequenced for a study of blood T cell repertoires in COVID-19. Study-level background: COVID-19 samples from acute and convalescent phases originated in the United States, Italy and Spain. T cells, B-cell-depleted T cells, or PBMCs supplied cDNA or gDNA.

The CDR3 length is 14 residues. Germline V gene data show CDR1 as GTSNPN and CDR2 as SVGIG (reference sequence). V was clipped by 8 bases and J by 0 bases; unmatched bases: 4. Participants, about 18 to 100 years old, spanned 25 or so US areas. Authors' data handling: Nucleated cell counts were estimated from reference gene primer amplification. Using immunoSEQ multiplex PCR, the repertoire was profiled, and TCRdb retains in-frame clones only, with some absent. V and J calls and clone size are copied from that table; D and trimming were computed from the DNA. The table lists 200,000 or so clones, approximately 89% of them singletons.

The V and J genes are TRBV30 and TRBJ1-6; 7 positions agree with TRBD1. The receptor was derived from a woman in her thirties or forties with acute COVID-19. Sequencing input: PBMCs or T cells enriched from blood (not recorded which). The CDR3 bases are TGTGCCCACAGGGGATCCTCCTATAATTCACCCCTCCACTTT. It codes for CAHRGSSYNSPLHF.